The 30 T cell receptor beta chains presented below share a single source sample, sequenced in a study of T cells in Graves' hyperthyroidism and ophthalmopathy. Amplification targeted TCR beta CDR3 regions from RNA transcripts. During a first-round RT-PCR of the TCR CDR3, the HTBI primer set was used. One entry per CDR3 protein results from TCRdb running MiXCR on the multiplex PCR reads. The data hold about 570,000 distinct CDR3 sequences, with 46% observed a single time. What was sequenced was peripheral blood or thyroid tissue (not recorded which). The receptors stem from an adult woman with Graves' disease, either hyperthyroidism or ophthalmopathy (not recorded which).

CDR3 loop: CASSSGRNNQPQHF. In DNA, the CDR3 is TGTGCCAGCAGCTCCGGCAGGAACAATCAGCCCCAGCATTTT. The chain uses TRBV7-3 and TRBJ1-5; D unclear. The ends were cut back, 4 bases at V and 3 bases at J, with 10 bases in the middle. This CDR3 contains 14 residues. Germline V lookup: CDR1 SGHTA, CDR2 FQGTGA.

V usage is TRBV19 and J usage is TRBJ2-5; D is perhaps TRBD1 (8 bases). The germline CDR1 and CDR2 sequences are LNHDA and SQIVND (reference sequence). The V end was cut by 7 bases, the J end by 4 bases, with 16 bases between. The CDR3 extends over 14 amino acids. CDR3: CASKDREGRETQYF. The CDR3 DNA reads as TGTGCCAGTAAGGACAGGGAGGGCCGAGAGACCCAGTACTTC. Using reference TRBV19 and TRBJ2-5 for the parts outside the CDR3, the full variable domain is DGGITQSPKYLFRKEGQNVTLSCEQNLNHDAMYWYRQDPGQGLRLIYYSQIVNDFQKGDIAEGYSVSREKKESFPLTVTSAQKNPTAFYLCASKDREGRETQYFGPGTRLLVL.

This clonotype came up many times. This chain connects TRBV11-2 to TRBJ1-4, with TRBD1 matching over 9 bases. The CDR3 has 18 amino acids. Germline CDR1 SGHAT, CDR2 FQNNGV. Trimming removed 5 bases from V and 11 bases from J; junction bases left unmatched: 21. DNA of the CDR3: TGTGCCAGCAGCGCCGGGGGGATAGGGACAGGGCGGGAGCAGAAACTGTTTTTT. It is translated as CASSAGGIGTGREQKLFF.

This clonotype was found a few times. The chain uses TRBV27 and TRBJ1-1, with TRBD1 matching over 7 bases. This CDR3 comprises 14 residues. After removal of 7 bases from V and 2 bases from J, the junction contained 7 bases not matched to a gene. Germline assignment: CDR1 MNHEY and CDR2 SMNVEV (reference sequence). The chain's CDR3 is CASIRQGGNTEAFF. In nucleotides, the CDR3 is TGTGCCAGCATAAGACAGGGAGGTAACACTGAAGCTTTCTTT.

This clonotype was seen ten or more times. The chain links TRBV4-1 to TRBJ1-1; D remains unclear. There are 14 residues in the CDR3. V shed 10 bases and J shed 0 bases, with 15 bases lying between them. Germline V gene sequence: CDR1 MGHRA, CDR2 YSYEKL. The CDR3 bases are TGCGCCATCGAGTGGACGATCATGAACACTGAAGCTTTCTTT. Protein: CAIEWTIMNTEAFF.

This clonotype was detected ten times or more. The chain recombines TRBV12-3 or TRBV12-4 with TRBJ1-2; a possible D gene is TRBD1 (5 bases). The CDR3 loop spans 14 amino acids. V lost 3 bases and J lost 4, with 12 bases in between. CDR3 sequence: CASSFGAGFYGYTF. Here the CDR3 DNA reads TGTGCCAGCAGTTTTGGGGCAGGGTTCTATGGCTACACCTTC.

Ten or more counts support this clonotype. The rearrangement uses TRBV13 and TRBJ1-1; a possible D gene is TRBD1 (5 bases). The V gene's germline CDR1 is PRHDT and CDR2 FYEKMQ (reference sequence). Trimming stripped 5 bases from V and 9 bases from J, with 13 bases between. CDR3 length: 12 residues. CDR3 DNA: TGTGCCAGCAGCGCAGACAGAAACCAAGCTTTCTTT. It is translated as CASSADRNQAFF. Complete variable domain (other parts from reference TRBV13 and TRBJ1-1): AAGVIQSPRHLIKEKRETATLKCYPIPRHDTVYWYQQGPGQDPQFLISFYEKMQSDKGSIPDRFSAQQFSDYHSELNMSSLELGDSALYFCASSADRNQAFFGQGTRLTVV.

This clonotype was seen more than once but under ten times. The rearrangement uses TRBV11-1 and TRBJ1-1, with TRBD1 matching 7 bases. V lost 5 bases, J lost 4 bases, and 10 bases stayed unmatched. The CDR3 is made up of 15 amino acids. Germline CDR1 and CDR2: SGHAT and FQDESV (reference sequence). The CDR3 sequence is CASSLSTGPITEAFF. The CDR3 nucleotides are TGTGCCAGCAGCCTATCGACAGGGCCCATCACTGAAGCTTTCTTT.

The chain combines TRBV10-2 with TRBJ1-1; a weak D match, TRBD1 (6 bases). CDR3 size: 16 residues. Trimming removed 2 bases at V and 5 bases at J, with 18 bases between. Germline V gives CDR1 WSHSY, CDR2 SAAADI. The CDR3 is CASSEHLVGGRTEAFF. The DNA for the CDR3 is TGCGCCAGCAGTGAGCACCTTGTTGGGGGCAGGACTGAAGCTTTCTTT.

The chain is built from TRBV7-6 and TRBJ2-5; TRBD2 aligns across 13 bases. The ends lost 3 bases at V and 5 bases at J; junction bases unmatched: 12. The CDR3 spans 18 residues. Germline CDR1 is SGHVS and CDR2 is FNYEAQ. CDR3 sequence reads: CASSFGLAGVGTGETQYF. In nucleotides, the CDR3 is TGTGCCAGCAGCTTCGGACTAGCGGGAGTCGGGACCGGGGAGACCCAGTACTTC.

A few counts support this clonotype. The junction departs from the called germline gene at one end, perhaps through a read error. The V gene is TRBV5-6, the J gene TRBJ1-1; no firm D call. The CDR3 runs to 13 residues. Germline V gene sequence: CDR1 SGHDT, CDR2 YYEEEE. CDR3 residues: CASTLDPNTEAFF. Here the CDR3 DNA reads TGTGCCAGCACCTTGGATCCGAACACTGAAGCTTTCTTT.

The rearrangement links TRBV7-3 to TRBJ2-7, with a possible D match to TRBD2 (6 bases). Between the trimmed V and J ends, which lost 5 bases and 0 bases, there was a span of 14 bases. The germline gives CDR1 SGHTA, CDR2 FQGTGA. CDR3 size: 15 residues. The CDR3 sequence: CASSPGGKYSYEQYF. CDR3 nucleotide sequence: TGTGCCAGCAGCCCGGGCGGGAAGTACTCCTACGAGCAGTACTTC.

The V gene is TRBV20-1, the J gene TRBJ1-1; 12 positions match TRBD1. In germline, CDR1 is DFQATT, CDR2 SNEGSKA (reference sequence). Unmatched junction bases numbered 10, after V lost 1 base and J lost 4 bases. There are 17 residues in the CDR3. Here the CDR3 reads CSARGRDRGPTITEAFF. The CDR3 DNA reads as TGCAGTGCTAGAGGCCGGGACAGGGGGCCTACGATCACTGAAGCTTTCTTT.

The rearrangement uses TRBV12-3 or TRBV12-4 and TRBJ2-5; 7 nucleotides align to TRBD1. V lost 3 bases and J lost 7; bases outside the gene matches: 2. The CDR3 spans 12 residues. CDR3 sequence: CASSLTGTTQYF. The CDR3, as DNA: TGTGCCAGCAGTTTGACAGGGACGACCCAGTACTTC.

The chain is built from TRBV14 and TRBJ1-5, with D unresolved. Germline assignment: CDR1 SGHDN and CDR2 FVKESK. This CDR3 spans 14 amino acids. V was shortened by 10 bases and J by 0 bases, with 13 bases between the two germline ends. The CDR3 sequence is CATPQPHSNQPQHF. DNA for the CDR3: TGTGCCACCCCCCAGCCGCATAGCAATCAGCCCCAGCATTTT. The full variable domain, with the rest looked up from reference TRBV14 and TRBJ1-5, is EAGVTQFPSHSVIEKGQTVTLRCDPISGHDNLYWYRRVMGKEIKFLLHFVKESKQDESGMPNNRFLAERTGGTYSTLKVQPAELEDSGVYFCATPQPHSNQPQHFGDGTRLSIL.

This clonotype was observed many times. This chain joins TRBV10-3 and TRBJ1-2, with a tentative D call TRBD1 (6 bases). With 7 bases removed from V and 5 bases from J, the gap between germline ends came to 14 bases. The CDR3 spans 13 residues. Germline CDR1 reads ENHRY; CDR2 reads SYGVKD. This chain's CDR3 is CAITAGHRYGYTF. The CDR3, as DNA: TGTGCCATCACGGCGGGACACAGATATGGCTACACCTTC.

The rearrangement joins TRBV5-1 to TRBJ1-6; TRBD1 aligns across 10 bases. V was pared by 4 bases and J by 7 bases, with 11 bases of the junction left unmatched. Germline V gives CDR1 SGHRS, CDR2 YFSETQ. CDR3 length: 17 residues. In DNA, the CDR3 is TGCGCCAGCAGCCACTCCCGGACAGGGGGTGGGAATTCACCCCTCCACTTT. Amino acid sequence: CASSHSRTGGGNSPLHF.

The chain recombines TRBV20-1 with TRBJ1-5; D is undetermined. The CDR3 has 15 residues. Between the trimmed V and J ends, which lost 2 bases and 1 base, there was a span of 12 bases. Germline CDR1 DFQATT, CDR2 SNEGSKA (reference sequence). CDR3 amino acids: CSARPRALSNQPQHF. Written as DNA, the CDR3 is TGCAGTGCTAGACCGAGGGCTTTAAGCAATCAGCCCCAGCATTTT.

This clonotype was found many times. The CDR3 is CASSQGQQNTEAFF. The CDR3, as DNA: TGTGCCAGCAGTCAAGGACAGCAGAACACTGAAGCTTTCTTT. V and J are TRBV6-1 and TRBJ1-1; a weak D match, TRBD1 (6 bases). V lost 5 bases to trimming and J lost 1 base, with 11 bases between them. CDR1 is MNHNS and CDR2 is SASEGT in the germline V gene. The CDR3 is 14 amino acids.

Comment on this clonotype: Germline is not matched at one junction end, which may reflect a read error. This rearrangement joins TRBV7-9 to TRBJ2-7, with D possibly TRBD1 on 6 matching bases. The CDR3 has 15 residues. The germline CDR1 and CDR2 sequences are SEHNR and FQNEAQ (reference sequence). CDR3 sequence: CANSSRTVDTGELYF. CDR3 sequence (DNA): TGTGCCAACAGCTCCCGGACAGTCGACACCGGGGAGCTGTACTTC.

The table lists this clonotype with a count of one. The chain combines TRBV29-1 with TRBJ2-7; no firm D call. CDR3 length: 10 residues. Germline CDR1 and CDR2: SQVTM and ANQGSEA. The ends were cut back, 0 bases at V and 5 bases at J, with 2 bases in the middle. The CDR3 DNA reads TGCAGCGTTGAAGAGAACGAGCAGTACTTC. Residues: CSVEENEQYF.

At least ten counts were recorded for this clonotype. This chain uses TRBV11-2 with TRBJ2-6; perhaps TRBD2 as D (6 bases). Germline assignment: CDR1 SGHAT and CDR2 FQNNGV. Trimming shortened V by 5 bases and J by 0 bases, and 17 bases separated the two germline ends. The CDR3 extends over 18 amino acids. CDR3 residues: CASSASGYWSSGANVLTF. The CDR3 coding sequence is TGTGCCAGCAGCGCCAGCGGGTACTGGAGCTCTGGGGCCAACGTCCTGACTTTC.

V gene TRBV7-9 combines with J gene TRBJ1-1; 7 bases align to TRBD1. Looked up from germline, CDR1 is SEHNR and CDR2 is FQNEAQ (reference sequence). With V trimmed by 6 bases and J by 11 bases, 18 bases remained unmatched. This CDR3 contains 15 residues. The CDR3 region has the DNA TGTGCCAGCAGTTTTTTGTCCGGCAGGGGGGTGATGGCTTTCTTT. It specifies CASSFLSGRGVMAFF.

In its sample, this clonotype was seen many times. This chain uses TRBV7-9 with TRBJ1-5; 7 positions agree with TRBD1. Germline V CDR1 and CDR2: SEHNR, FQNEAQ (reference sequence). V trimming: 2 bases; J trimming: 7 bases; junction bases outside the gene matches: 5. The CDR3 length is 14 residues. The CDR3 DNA follows: TGTGCCAGCAGCTTAACAGGGGACGGACAGCCCCAGCATTTT. Translated: CASSLTGDGQPQHF. The variable domain in full, with the rest retrieved from reference TRBV7-9 and TRBJ1-5, is DTGVSQNPRHKITKRGQNVTFRCDPISEHNRLYWYRQTLGQGPEFLTYFQNEAQLEKSRLLSDRFSAERPKGSFSTLEIQRTEQGDSAMYLCASSLTGDGQPQHFGDGTRLSIL.

This clonotype occurred many times. The chain has TRBV4-1 and TRBJ2-7, with 9 bases matching TRBD2. The CDR3 consists of 16 residues. Germline CDR1 and CDR2: MGHRA and YSYEKL. Losses at the gene ends were 2 bases for V and 5 bases for J; bases not matched to a gene: 10. As DNA, the CDR3 is TGCGCCAGCAGCCAACCCGTAGCGGGAGAAAATAACGAGCAGTACTTC. Translation gives CASSQPVAGENNEQYF.

This clonotype was observed at least ten times. The rearrangement links TRBV5-1 to TRBJ2-7, with 9 bases fitting TRBD1. The CDR3 spans 16 residues. Germline-derived CDR1 and CDR2 are SGHRS and YFSETQ. J was trimmed by 3 bases and V by 4 bases; bases with no gene match: 11. The CDR3 bases are TGCGCCAGCAGCGTCCGGGACAGGGTATCAGACTACGAGCAGTACTTC. Translation gives CASSVRDRVSDYEQYF.

The rearrangement joins TRBV24-1 to TRBJ1-5; possible D gene TRBD1, 5 bases. Germline values: CDR1 KGHDR, CDR2 SFDVKD. Trimming removed 5 bases at V and 6 bases at J, with 10 bases between. The CDR3 runs 13 residues. The CDR3 DNA reads as TGTGCCACCAGTGTGGGGGGTTCTCAGCCCCAGCATTTT. It is translated as CATSVGGSQPQHF.

The V and J genes are TRBV2 and TRBJ1-3, with no clear D. This CDR3 comprises 14 residues. With 0 bases removed from V and 8 bases from J, the gap between germline ends came to 11 bases. From germline, CDR1 is SNHLY and CDR2 FYNNEI. CDR3 region: CASSEAGYGYTIYF. Written as DNA, the CDR3 is TGTGCCAGCAGTGAAGCCGGCTATGGCTACACCATATATTTT.

This clonotype was seen at least ten times. This chain joins TRBV12-3 or TRBV12-4 and TRBJ1-6, with D perhaps matching TRBD1 (5 bases). Trimming removed 2 bases from V and 1 base from J, with 9 bases in between. This CDR3 has 16 residues. The CDR3 region is CASSLSQGSYNSPLHF. The CDR3 nucleotides are TGTGCCAGCAGTTTAAGTCAGGGATCCTATAATTCACCCCTCCACTTT.

This clonotype was counted only a few times. The gene calls are TRBV24-1 and TRBJ2-5; D is uncertain. The CDR3 loop spans 14 amino acids. Germline-derived CDR1 and CDR2 are KGHDR and SFDVKD. Trimming took 1 base from V and 4 from J, leaving 9 bases between them. The CDR3 loop is CATSDFAASETQYF. The CDR3 nucleotides are TGTGCCACCAGTGATTTTGCAGCATCAGAGACCCAGTACTTC.